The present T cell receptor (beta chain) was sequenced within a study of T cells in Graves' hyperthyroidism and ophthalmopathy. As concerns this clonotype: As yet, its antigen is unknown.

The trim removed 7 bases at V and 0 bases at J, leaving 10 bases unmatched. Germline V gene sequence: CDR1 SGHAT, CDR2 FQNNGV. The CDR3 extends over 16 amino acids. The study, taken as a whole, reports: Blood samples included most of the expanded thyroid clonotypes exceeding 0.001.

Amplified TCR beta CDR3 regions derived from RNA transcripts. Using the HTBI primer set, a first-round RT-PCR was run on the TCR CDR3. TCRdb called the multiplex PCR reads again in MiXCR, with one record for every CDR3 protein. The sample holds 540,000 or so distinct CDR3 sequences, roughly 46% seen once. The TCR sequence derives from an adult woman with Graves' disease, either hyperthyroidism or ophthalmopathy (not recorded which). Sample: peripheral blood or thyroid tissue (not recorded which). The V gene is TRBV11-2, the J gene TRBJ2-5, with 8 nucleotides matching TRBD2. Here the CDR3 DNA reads TGTGCCAGCACCGCCAATAGCGGGGTGTACCAAGAGACCCAGTACTTC. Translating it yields CASTANSGVYQETQYF.